What follows is one T cell receptor beta chain and its context. Using immunoSEQ multiplex PCR, the repertoire was profiled, and TCRdb retains in-frame clones only, with some absent. Counted here are 50,000 to 60,000 clones, around 90% occurring once; the ten biggest clones make up approximately 0.27%. The sample originates from a study of T cell changes during pregnancy in multiple sclerosis. V was pared by 7 bases and J by 4 bases, with 12 bases between. The germline V gene encodes CDR1 SEHNR and CDR2 FQNEAQ (reference sequence). The CDR3 is made up of 13 amino acids. Sequenced here: CD4+ T cells from peripheral blood mononuclear cells, sampled in the second trimester of pregnancy. The source of this sequence is a female donor with multiple sclerosis, enrolled in a pregnancy study. This chain joins TRBV7-9 and TRBJ2-3; a weak D match, TRBD1 (5 bases). This CDR3 reads CASIGRVADTQYF. DNA for the CDR3: TGTGCCAGCATTGGCAGGGTGGCAGATACGCAGTATTTT.